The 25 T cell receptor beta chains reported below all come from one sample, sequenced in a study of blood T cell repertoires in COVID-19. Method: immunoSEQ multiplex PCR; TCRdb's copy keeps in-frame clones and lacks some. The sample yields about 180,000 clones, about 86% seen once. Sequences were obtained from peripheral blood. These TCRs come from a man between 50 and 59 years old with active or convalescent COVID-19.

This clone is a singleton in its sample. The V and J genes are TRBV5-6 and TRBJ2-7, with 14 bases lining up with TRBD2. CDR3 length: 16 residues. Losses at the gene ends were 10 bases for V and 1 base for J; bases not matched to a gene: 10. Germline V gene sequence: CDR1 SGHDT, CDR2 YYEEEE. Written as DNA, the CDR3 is TGTGCCGGGACCGGGACTAGCGGGAGAGGGTCCTACGAGCAGTACTTC. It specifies CAGTGTSGRGSYEQYF.

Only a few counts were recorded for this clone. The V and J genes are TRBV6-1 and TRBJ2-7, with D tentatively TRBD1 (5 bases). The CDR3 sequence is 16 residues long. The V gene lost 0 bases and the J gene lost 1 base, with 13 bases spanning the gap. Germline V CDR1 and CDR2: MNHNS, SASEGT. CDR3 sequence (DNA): TGTGCCAGCAGTGAAGCGCATGGGGCTCCATCCTACGAGCAGTACTTC. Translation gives CASSEAHGAPSYEQYF.

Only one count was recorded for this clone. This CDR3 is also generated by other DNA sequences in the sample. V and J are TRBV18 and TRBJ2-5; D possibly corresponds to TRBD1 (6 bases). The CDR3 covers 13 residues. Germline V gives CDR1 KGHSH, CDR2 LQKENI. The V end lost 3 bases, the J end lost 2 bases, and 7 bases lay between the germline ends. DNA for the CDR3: TGTGCCAGCTCACCCGGACAGCAAGAGACCCAGTACTTC. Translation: CASSPGQQETQYF.

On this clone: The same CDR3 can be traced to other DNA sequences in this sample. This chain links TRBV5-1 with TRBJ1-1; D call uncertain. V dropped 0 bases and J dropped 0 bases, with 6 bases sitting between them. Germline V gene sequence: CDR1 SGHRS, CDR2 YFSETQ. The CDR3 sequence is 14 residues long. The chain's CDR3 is CASSLGGMNTEAFF. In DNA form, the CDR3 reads TGCGCCAGCAGCTTGGGAGGGATGAACACTGAAGCTTTCTTT.

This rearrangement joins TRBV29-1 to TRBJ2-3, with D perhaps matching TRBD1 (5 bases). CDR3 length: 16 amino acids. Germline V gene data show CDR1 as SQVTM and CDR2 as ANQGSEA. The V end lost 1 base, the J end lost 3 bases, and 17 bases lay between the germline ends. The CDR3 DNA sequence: TGCAGCGTTGAAGTTCCCAGGGCAGCAGATACAGATACGCAGTATTTT. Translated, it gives CSVEVPRAADTDTQYF.

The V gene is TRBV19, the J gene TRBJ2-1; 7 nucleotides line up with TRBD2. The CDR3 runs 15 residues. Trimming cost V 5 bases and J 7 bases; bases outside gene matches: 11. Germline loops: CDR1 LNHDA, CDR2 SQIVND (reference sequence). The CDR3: CASSALAGVNNEQFF. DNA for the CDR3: TGTGCCAGTAGTGCTCTTGCGGGAGTTAATAATGAGCAGTTCTTC.

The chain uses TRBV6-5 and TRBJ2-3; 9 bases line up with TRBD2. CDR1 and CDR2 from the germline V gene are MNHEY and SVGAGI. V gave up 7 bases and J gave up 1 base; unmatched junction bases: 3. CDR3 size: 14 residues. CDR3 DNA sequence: TGTGCCAGCACCAGGACTAGCGGCACAGATACGCAGTATTTT. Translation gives CASTRTSGTDTQYF.

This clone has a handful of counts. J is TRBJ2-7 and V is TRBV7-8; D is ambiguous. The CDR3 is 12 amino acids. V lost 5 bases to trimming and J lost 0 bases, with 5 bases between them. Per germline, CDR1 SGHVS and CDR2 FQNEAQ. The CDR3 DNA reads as TGTGCCAGCAGCCGGAGCTCCTACGAGCAGTACTTC. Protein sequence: CASSRSSYEQYF.

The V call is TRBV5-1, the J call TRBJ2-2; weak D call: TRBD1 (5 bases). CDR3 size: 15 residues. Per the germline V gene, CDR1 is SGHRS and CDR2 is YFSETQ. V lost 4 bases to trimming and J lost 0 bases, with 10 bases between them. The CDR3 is CASSQDITNTGELFF. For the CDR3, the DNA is TGCGCCAGCAGCCAGGACATCACGAACACCGGGGAGCTGTTTTTT.

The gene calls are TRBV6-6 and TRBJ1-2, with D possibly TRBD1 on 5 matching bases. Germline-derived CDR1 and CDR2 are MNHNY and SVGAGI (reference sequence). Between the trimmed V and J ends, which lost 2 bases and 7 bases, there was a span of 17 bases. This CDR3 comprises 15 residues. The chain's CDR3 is CASSYRGGGLPGYTF. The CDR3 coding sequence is TGTGCCAGCAGTTACAGGGGCGGGGGACTCCCTGGCTACACCTTC.

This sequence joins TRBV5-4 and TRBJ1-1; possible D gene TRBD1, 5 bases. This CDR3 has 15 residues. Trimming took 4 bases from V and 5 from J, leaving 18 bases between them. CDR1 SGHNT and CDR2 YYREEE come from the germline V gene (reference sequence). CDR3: CASSQPGGKKTEAFF. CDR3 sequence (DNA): TGTGCCAGCAGCCAACCCGGGGGGAAGAAAACTGAAGCTTTCTTT. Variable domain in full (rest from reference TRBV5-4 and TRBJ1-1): ETGVTQSPTHLIKTRGQQVTLRCSSQSGHNTVSWYQQALGQGPQFIFQYYREEENGRGNFPPRFSGLQFPNYSSELNVNALELDDSALYLCASSQPGGKKTEAFFGQGTRLTVV.

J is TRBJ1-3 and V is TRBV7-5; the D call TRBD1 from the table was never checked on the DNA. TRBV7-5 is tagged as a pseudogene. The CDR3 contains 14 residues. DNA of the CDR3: TGTGTCAGAAGGACCGGGACAGGGAAAAACACCATATATTTT. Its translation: CVRRTGTGKNTIYF.

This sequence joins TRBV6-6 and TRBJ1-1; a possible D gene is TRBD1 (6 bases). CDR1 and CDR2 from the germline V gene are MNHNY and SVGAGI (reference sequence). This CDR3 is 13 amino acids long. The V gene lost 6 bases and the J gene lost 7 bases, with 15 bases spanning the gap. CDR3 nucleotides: TGTGCCAGCAGGGGAACAGGGTTCCTTGAAGCTTTCTTT. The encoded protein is CASRGTGFLEAFF.

The DNA of the CDR3 is TGTGCCAGCTCACCACGGGACATTTCCTATGGCTACACCTTC. Its protein is CASSPRDISYGYTF. This sequence joins TRBV18 and TRBJ1-2, with a possible D match to TRBD1 (6 bases). Germline V CDR1 and CDR2: KGHSH, LQKENI. V shed 1 base and J shed 4 bases, with 10 bases lying between them. This CDR3 is built from 14 residues.

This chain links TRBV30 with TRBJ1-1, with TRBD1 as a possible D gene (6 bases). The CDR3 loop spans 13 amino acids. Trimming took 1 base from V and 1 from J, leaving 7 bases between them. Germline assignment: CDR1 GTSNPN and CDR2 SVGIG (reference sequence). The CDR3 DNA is TGTGCCTGGAGTGCACAGGGGAACACTGAAGCTTTCTTT. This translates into CAWSAQGNTEAFF.

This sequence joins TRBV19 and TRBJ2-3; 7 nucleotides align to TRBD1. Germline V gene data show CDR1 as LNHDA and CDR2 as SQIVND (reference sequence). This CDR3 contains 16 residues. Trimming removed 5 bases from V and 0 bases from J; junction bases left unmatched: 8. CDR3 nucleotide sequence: TGTGCCAGTAGTCCCACCGGGACAGCTAGCACAGATACGCAGTATTTT. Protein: CASSPTGTASTDTQYF.

CDR3: CASSVWAGTNTEAFF. CDR3 DNA sequence: TGTGCCAGCAGCGTATGGGCAGGGACAAACACTGAAGCTTTCTTT. V usage is TRBV9 and J usage is TRBJ1-1; D possibly corresponds to TRBD1 (6 bases). Trimming left V 1 base short and J 2 bases short, with 12 bases between. CDR1 and CDR2 from the germline V gene are SGDLS and YYNGEE. The CDR3 consists of 15 residues.

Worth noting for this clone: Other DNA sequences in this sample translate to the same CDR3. The DNA of the CDR3 is TGTGCCAGCAGCTTGTCCCAGGGGACAGATACGCAGTATTTT. It is translated as CASSLSQGTDTQYF. The V and J genes are TRBV11-3 and TRBJ2-3; weak D call: TRBD1 (6 bases). Deletions cut 3 bases from V and 3 bases from J, with 10 bases between. The CDR3 has 14 residues. Germline CDR1 reads SGHNT; CDR2 reads YENEEA.

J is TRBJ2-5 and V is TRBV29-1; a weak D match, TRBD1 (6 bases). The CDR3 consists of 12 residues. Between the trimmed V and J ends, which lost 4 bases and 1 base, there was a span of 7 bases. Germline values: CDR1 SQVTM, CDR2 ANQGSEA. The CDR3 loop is CSVGTAQETQYF. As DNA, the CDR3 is TGCAGCGTTGGGACAGCCCAAGAGACCCAGTACTTC.

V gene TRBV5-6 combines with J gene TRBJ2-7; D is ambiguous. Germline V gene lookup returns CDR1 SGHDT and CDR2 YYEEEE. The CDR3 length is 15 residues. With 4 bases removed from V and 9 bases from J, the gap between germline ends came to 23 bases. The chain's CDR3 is CASSGAGEELRGQYF. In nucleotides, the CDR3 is TGTGCCAGCAGCGGCGCTGGCGAGGAACTACGAGGGCAGTACTTC.

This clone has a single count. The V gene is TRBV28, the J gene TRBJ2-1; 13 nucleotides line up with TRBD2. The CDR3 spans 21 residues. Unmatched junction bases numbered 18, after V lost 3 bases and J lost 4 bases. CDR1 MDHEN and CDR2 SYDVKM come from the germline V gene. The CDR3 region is CASSLEGQNPTSGRLYNEQFF. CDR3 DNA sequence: TGTGCCAGCAGTTTGGAGGGACAGAACCCGACTAGCGGGAGGCTGTACAATGAGCAGTTCTTC.

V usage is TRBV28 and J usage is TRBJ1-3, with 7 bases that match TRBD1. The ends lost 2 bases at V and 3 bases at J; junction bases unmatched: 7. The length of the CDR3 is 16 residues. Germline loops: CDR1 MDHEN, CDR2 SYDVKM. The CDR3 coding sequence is TGTGCCAGCAGTTTAAGGGGACAGCAACTTGGAAACACCATATATTTT. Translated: CASSLRGQQLGNTIYF.

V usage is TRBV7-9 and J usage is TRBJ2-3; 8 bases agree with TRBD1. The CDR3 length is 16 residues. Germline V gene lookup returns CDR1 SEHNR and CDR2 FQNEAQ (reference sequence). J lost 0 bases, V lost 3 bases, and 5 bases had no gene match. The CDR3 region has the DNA TGTGCCAGCAGCTTCCAGGGGGCAAGTAGCACAGATACGCAGTATTTT. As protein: CASSFQGASSTDTQYF. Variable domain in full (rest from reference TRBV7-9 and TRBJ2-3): DTGVSQNPRHKITKRGQNVTFRCDPISEHNRLYWYRQTLGQGPEFLTYFQNEAQLEKSRLLSDRFSAERPKGSFSTLEIQRTEQGDSAMYLCASSFQGASSTDTQYFGPGTRLTVL.

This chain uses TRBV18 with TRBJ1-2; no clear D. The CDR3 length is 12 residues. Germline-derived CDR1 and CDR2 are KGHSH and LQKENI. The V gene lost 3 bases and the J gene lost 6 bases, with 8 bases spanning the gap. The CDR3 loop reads CASSPREDGYTF. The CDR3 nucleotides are TGTGCCAGCTCACCCCGGGAGGATGGCTACACCTTC.

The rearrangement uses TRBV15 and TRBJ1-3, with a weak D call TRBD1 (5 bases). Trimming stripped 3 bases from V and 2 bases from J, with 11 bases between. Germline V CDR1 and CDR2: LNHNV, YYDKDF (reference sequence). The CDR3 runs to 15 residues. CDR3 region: CATSSHGAAGNTIYF. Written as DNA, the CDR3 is TGTGCCACCAGCAGCCATGGGGCGGCTGGAAACACCATATATTTT. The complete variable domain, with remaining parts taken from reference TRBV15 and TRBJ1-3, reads DAMVIQNPRYQVTQFGKPVTLSCSQTLNHNVMYWYQQKSSQAPKLLFHYYDKDFNNEADTPDNFQSRRPNTSFCFLDIRSPGLGDTAMYLCATSSHGAAGNTIYFGEGSWLTVV.